The 8 T cell receptor beta chains given below trace back to one sample, sequenced in a study of beta chain features in type 1 diabetes. Study-wide points: Shorter TCRB CDR3s, moderately but significantly so, were found in Type 1 diabetes patients in all four CD4+ subsets.

Antigens of these TCRs are unknown. Expressed TCRB transcripts got sequenced, as all isolated RNA was reverse transcribed. TCRdb keeps only in-frame clones here, not all; method: immunoSEQ multiplex PCR. The sample comprises some 190,000 clones, 7% to 9% of which are singletons, and 0.5% rests with the top ten. Input material: central memory CD4+ T cells from blood. These receptors all stem from a man between 18 and 35 years old with type 1 diabetes.

In this sample, this clone turned up a few times. The rearrangement links TRBV7-9 to TRBJ2-1; D is unclear. This CDR3 region has 12 residues. The germline CDR1 and CDR2 sequences are SEHNR and FQNEAQ (reference sequence). V shed 7 bases and J shed 4 bases, with 8 bases lying between them. The CDR3 sequence: CASTPRYNEQFF. The DNA of the CDR3 is TGTGCCAGCACCCCCCGGTACAATGAGCAGTTCTTC.

This clone appeared a few times. The chain links TRBV4-3 to TRBJ1-5; D is uncertain. Germline CDR1 and CDR2: LGHNA and YSLEER. Trimming pared 0 bases from V and 7 bases from J, leaving 7 bases between. The CDR3 has 13 amino acids. CDR3 DNA: TGCGCCAGCAGCCAAGATTGGGCGCAGCCCCAGCATTTT. This codes for CASSQDWAQPQHF.

This clone was counted a few times. The chain couples TRBV2 to TRBJ1-5; TRBD1 might be the D (6 bases). Trimming took off 5 bases at V and 0 bases at J, with 8 bases between the two ends. This CDR3 is built from 14 residues. The germline V gene encodes CDR1 SNHLY and CDR2 FYNNEI. DNA for the CDR3: TGTGCCAGCAGTCGGACAGATAGCAATCAGCCCCAGCATTTT. Its translation: CASSRTDSNQPQHF.

This clone has a handful of counts. This chain links TRBV5-1 with TRBJ2-7, with 14 bases aligning to TRBD2. This CDR3 is built from 17 residues. After removal of 3 bases from V and 3 bases from J, the junction contained 8 bases not matched to a gene. Germline V gene lookup returns CDR1 SGHRS and CDR2 YFSETQ. The DNA for the CDR3 is TGCGCCAGCAGCTATTCAGACGGACTAGCGGGAGGCTACGAGCAGTACTTC. Protein: CASSYSDGLAGGYEQYF.

This clone was observed a few times. The chain has TRBV4-3 and TRBJ2-1, with TRBD2 matching over 11 bases. Germline V gene sequence: CDR1 LGHNA, CDR2 YSLEER. V trimming: 9 bases; J trimming: 2 bases; junction bases outside the gene matches: 9. CDR3 size: 16 residues. CDR3 amino acids: CARSGTSGRPYNEQFF. In nucleotides, the CDR3 is TGCGCCAGATCTGGGACTAGCGGACGACCCTACAATGAGCAGTTCTTC.

This clone was seen a handful of times. V gene TRBV18 combines with J gene TRBJ1-2; 10 bases are shared with TRBD1. The J segment lost 8 bases and the V segment lost 2 bases, leaving 8 bases of the junction unmatched. The CDR3 loop spans 15 amino acids. In germline, CDR1 is KGHSH, CDR2 LQKENI. For the CDR3, the DNA is TGTGCCAGCTCACCAGCGGGACAGGGGAATGAGGGCTACACCTTC. Its translation is CASSPAGQGNEGYTF.

This clone was seen more than once but under ten times. The chain carries TRBV15 and TRBJ2-1; maybe TRBD2 (5 bases). With 0 bases removed from V and 12 bases from J, the gap between germline ends came to 12 bases. Germline V gene lookup returns CDR1 LNHNV and CDR2 YYDKDF (reference sequence). The CDR3 is 13 residues long. In DNA form, the CDR3 reads TGTGCCACCAGCAGAGACATAGGAGGCGGGCAGTTCTTC. Translation: CATSRDIGGGQFF.

This chain uses TRBV19 with TRBJ2-7; TRBD2 aligns across 7 bases. V dropped 6 bases and J dropped 2; count of bases not matched to a gene: 4. The CDR3 sequence is 13 residues long. Germline values: CDR1 LNHDA, CDR2 SQIVND (reference sequence). CDR3 coding DNA: TGTGCCAGTAGCAAGCGGGGAGCCTACGAGCAGTACTTC. It yields the protein CASSKRGAYEQYF.